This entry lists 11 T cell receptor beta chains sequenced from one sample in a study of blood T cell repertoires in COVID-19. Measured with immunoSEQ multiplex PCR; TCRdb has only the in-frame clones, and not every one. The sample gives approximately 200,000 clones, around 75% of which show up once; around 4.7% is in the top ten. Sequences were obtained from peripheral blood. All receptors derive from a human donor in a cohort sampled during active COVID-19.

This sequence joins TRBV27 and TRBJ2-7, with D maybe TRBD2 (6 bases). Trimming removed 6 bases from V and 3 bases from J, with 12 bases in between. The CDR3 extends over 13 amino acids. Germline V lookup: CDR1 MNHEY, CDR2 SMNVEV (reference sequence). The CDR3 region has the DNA TGTGCCAGCAGGGTCGGGGGAGGCTACGAGCAGTACTTC. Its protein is CASRVGGGYEQYF.

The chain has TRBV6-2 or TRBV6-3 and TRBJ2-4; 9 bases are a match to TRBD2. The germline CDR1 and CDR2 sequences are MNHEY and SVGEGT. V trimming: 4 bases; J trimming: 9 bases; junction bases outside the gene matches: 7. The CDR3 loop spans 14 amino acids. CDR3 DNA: TGTGCCAGCAGTTCCGCGGGAGGGGGTGTCATTCAGTACTTC. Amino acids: CASSSAGGGVIQYF.

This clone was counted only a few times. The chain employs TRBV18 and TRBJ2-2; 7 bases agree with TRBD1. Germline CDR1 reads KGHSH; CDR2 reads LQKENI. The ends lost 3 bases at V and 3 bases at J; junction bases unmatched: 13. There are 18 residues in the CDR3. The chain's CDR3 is CASSPEYQGVTDTGELFF. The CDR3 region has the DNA TGTGCCAGCTCACCCGAATACCAGGGGGTGACGGACACCGGGGAGCTGTTTTTT.

This CDR3 is CASGLGGLQETQYF. The CDR3 DNA reads TGTGCTAGTGGTTTGGGGGGACTCCAAGAGACCCAGTACTTC. This chain links TRBV12-5 with TRBJ2-5; maybe TRBD2 (6 bases). Germline values: CDR1 LGHNT, CDR2 FRNRAP. The CDR3 spans 14 residues. Trimming removed 1 base from V and 1 base from J, with 7 bases in between.

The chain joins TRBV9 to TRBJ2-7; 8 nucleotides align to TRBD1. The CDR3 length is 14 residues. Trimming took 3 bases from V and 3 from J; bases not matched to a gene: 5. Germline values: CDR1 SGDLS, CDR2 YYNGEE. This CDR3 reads CASSAGQDRYEQYF. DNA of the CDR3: TGTGCCAGCAGCGCGGGACAGGACCGCTACGAGCAGTACTTC.

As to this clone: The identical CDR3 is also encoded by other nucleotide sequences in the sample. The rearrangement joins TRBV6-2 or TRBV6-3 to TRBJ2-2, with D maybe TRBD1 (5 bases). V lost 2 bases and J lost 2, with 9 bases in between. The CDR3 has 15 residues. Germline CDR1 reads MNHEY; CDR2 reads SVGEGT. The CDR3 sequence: CASSYLTVNTGELFF. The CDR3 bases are TGTGCCAGCAGTTACCTGACAGTAAACACCGGGGAGCTGTTTTTT.

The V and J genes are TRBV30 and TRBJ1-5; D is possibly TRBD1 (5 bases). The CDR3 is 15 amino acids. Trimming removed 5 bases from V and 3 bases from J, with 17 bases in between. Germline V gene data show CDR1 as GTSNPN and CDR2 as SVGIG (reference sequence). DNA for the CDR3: TGTGCCTGGTTTGACAGTTATGAGCACAATCAGCCCCAGCATTTT. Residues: CAWFDSYEHNQPQHF.

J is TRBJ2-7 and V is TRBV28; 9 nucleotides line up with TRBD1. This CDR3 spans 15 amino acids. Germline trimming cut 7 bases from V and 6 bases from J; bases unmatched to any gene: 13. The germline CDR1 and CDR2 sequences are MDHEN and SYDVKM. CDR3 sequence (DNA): TGTGCCAGCACCTTAGGAGGACAGGGGACGTTCGAGCAGTACTTC. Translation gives CASTLGGQGTFEQYF.

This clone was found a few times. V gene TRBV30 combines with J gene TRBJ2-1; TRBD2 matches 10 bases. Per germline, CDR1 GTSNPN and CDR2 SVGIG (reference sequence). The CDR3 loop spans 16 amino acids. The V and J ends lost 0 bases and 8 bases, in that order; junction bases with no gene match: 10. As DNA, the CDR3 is TGTGCCTGGAGTGTATTCTCAGCGGGAGGGCCGTATGAGCAGTTCTTC. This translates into CAWSVFSAGGPYEQFF.

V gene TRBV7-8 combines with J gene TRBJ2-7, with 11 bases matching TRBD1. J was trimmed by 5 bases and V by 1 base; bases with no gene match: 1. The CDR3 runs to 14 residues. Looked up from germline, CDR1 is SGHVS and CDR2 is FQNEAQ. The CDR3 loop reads CASSLGTGGNEQYF. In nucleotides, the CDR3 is TGTGCCAGCAGCTTAGGGACAGGGGGCAACGAGCAGTACTTC.

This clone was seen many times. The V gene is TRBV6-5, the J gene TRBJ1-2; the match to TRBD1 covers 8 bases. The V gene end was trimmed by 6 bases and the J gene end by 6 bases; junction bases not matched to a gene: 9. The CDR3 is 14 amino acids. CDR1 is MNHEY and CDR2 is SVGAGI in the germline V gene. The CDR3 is CASSSDRVSDGYTF. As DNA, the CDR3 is TGTGCCAGCAGCTCGGACAGGGTTTCGGATGGCTACACCTTC.